Listed below are T cell receptor beta chains from one sample, sequenced in a study of technical replicates of blood from four donors. Measured with immunoSEQ multiplex PCR; TCRdb has only the in-frame clones, and not every one. The sample holds 50,000 to 60,000 clones, 75% to 95% seen once. Sequencing was done on a sample of PBMCs. These receptors were taken from a human donor in good health. Some clones in this sample may be carry-over from other donors' samples. The CDR3 runs from the conserved cysteine through the conserved F or W. D genes are given only for firm matches. The size field is filled for only some rows; it gives once, few, many or a size class.

v_gene	d_gene	j_gene	abundance	CDR3aa	CDR3nt
TRBV7-8	-	TRBJ1-2	-	CASSLELAPYGYTF	TGTGCCAGCAGCTTAGAGTTGGCTCCTTATGGCTACACCTTC
TRBV18	-	TRBJ1-6	-	CASSRDSNPSPLHF	TGTGCCAGCTCACGGGACTCGAATCCTTCACCCCTCCACTTT
TRBV11-1	-	TRBJ1-6	-	CASSSLSYNSPLHF	TGTGCCAGCAGCTCCCTCTCCTATAATTCACCCCTCCACTTT
TRBV18	-	TRBJ1-2	-	CASSLGDGYTF	TGTGCCAGCTCACTAGGGGATGGCTACACCTTC
TRBV28	-	TRBJ2-2	-	CASSPQGAGELFF	TGTGCCAGCAGTCCACAGGGCGCCGGGGAGCTGTTTTTT
TRBV19	-	TRBJ1-5	once	CASSTRVSQPQHF	TGTGCCAGTAGTACCAGGGTTTCGCAGCCCCAGCATTTT
TRBV27	TRBD2	TRBJ2-1	-	CASSSGLAGVYNEQFF	TGTGCCAGCAGTTCGGGACTAGCGGGAGTCTACAATGAGCAGTTCTTC
TRBV5-4	-	TRBJ2-7	-	CASSLGRGSVEQYF	TGTGCCAGCAGCCTGGGACGGGGTAGTGTCGAGCAGTACTTC
TRBV18	TRBD2	TRBJ2-1	-	CASSKAGEGNEQFF	TGTGCCAGCTCAAAGGCGGGAGAAGGAAATGAGCAGTTCTTC
TRBV30	-	TRBJ2-1	-	CAWSVRDEQFF	TGTGCCTGGAGTGTACGGGATGAGCAGTTCTTC
TRBV7-9	-	TRBJ1-5	-	CASSRASGSRDQPQHF	TGTGCCAGCAGTCGAGCGTCCGGAAGTAGAGATCAGCCCCAGCATTTT
TRBV7-8	-	TRBJ2-7	-	CASSPRGLTAYEQYF	TGTGCCAGCAGCCCTCGAGGTCTGACAGCCTACGAGCAGTACTTC
TRBV5-6	TRBD1	TRBJ1-6	-	CASSLARRQGYSPLHF	TGTGCCAGCAGCTTGGCCCGGAGACAGGGATATTCACCCCTCCACTTT
TRBV5-4	TRBD2	TRBJ2-2	-	CASSRRAGRLAGELFF	TGTGCCAGCAGCAGAAGAGCGGGGCGGTTAGCCGGGGAGCTGTTTTTT
TRBV11-2	-	TRBJ1-5	-	CASSSQGFDNQPQHF	TGTGCCAGCAGCTCGCAGGGGTTCGACAATCAGCCCCAGCATTTT
TRBV5-4	-	TRBJ2-7	-	CASSLAEGNYEQYF	TGTGCCAGCAGCTTGGCGGAGGGAAACTACGAGCAGTACTTC
TRBV19	-	TRBJ1-2	-	CASMRGEYGYTF	TGTGCCAGTATGAGAGGAGAATATGGCTACACCTTC
TRBV1	-	TRBJ2-5	-	CTSSQDRPPGEETQYF	TGCACCAGCAGCCAAGATCGGCCCCCCGGGGAAGAGACCCAGTACTTC
TRBV9	TRBD2	TRBJ2-5	-	CASSDTSGGAETQYF	TGTGCCAGCAGCGATACTAGCGGGGGGGCCGAGACCCAGTACTTC
TRBV4-1	-	TRBJ2-7	-	CASSQVVQPSYEQYF	TGCGCCAGCAGCCAGGTCGTACAGCCCTCCTACGAGCAGTACTTC
TRBV4-1	-	TRBJ2-7	-	CASSQYGGSYEQYF	TGCGCCAGCAGCCAGTACGGGGGATCCTACGAGCAGTACTTC
TRBV18	TRBD1	TRBJ1-2	-	CASSPSQGAGGYTF	TGTGCCAGCTCACCCTCCCAGGGGGCGGGAGGCTACACCTTC
TRBV18	TRBD2	TRBJ2-1	-	CASSPRLAGGDNEQFF	TGTGCCAGCTCACCTCGACTAGCGGGGGGCGACAATGAGCAGTTCTTC